The rows below give T cell receptor beta chains drawn from one sample of a study of blood T cell repertoires in COVID-19. Clones were read by immunoSEQ multiplex PCR, and TCRdb kept only the in-frame ones, dropping some. The table shows 100,000 to 150,000 clones, with about 87% occurring only once. The sample consisted of peripheral blood. These TCRs come from a man in his fifties with acute or convalescent COVID-19. Each CDR3 is given with its conserved first and last residue.

>TRBV30|TRBJ1-2
CAWRRGPFNYGYTF
>TRBV7-8|TRBJ2-3
CASSPSRAGARGTDTQYF
>TRBV14|TRBJ2-1
CASSSSGWVLNEQFF
>TRBV2|TRBJ1-2
CASRGIGSYGYTF
>TRBV20-1|TRBJ1-3
CSASDPQGPGNTIYF
>TRBV7-2|TRBJ1-1
CASSLASGYTEAFF
>TRBV10-2|TRBJ2-3
CASSDPRGDTQYF
>TRBV6-5|TRBJ2-7
CASSKTTSGAYEQYF
>TRBV7-9|TRBJ1-1
CASSSARGRDTEAFF
>TRBV9|TRBJ1-3
CASKRGDSGNTIYF
>TRBV27|TRBJ2-3
CASTRVGLAGTDTQYF
>TRBV28|TRBJ1-1
CASRHRGGYTEAFF
>TRBV9|TRBJ2-1
CASSLPGGAGDRNEQFF
>TRBV4-1|TRBJ1-3
CASSQEPYKIRSSVDTIYF
>TRBV14|TRBJ1-4
CASSRPGAGNEKLFF
>TRBV27|TRBJ1-1
CASSLNRDTEAFF
>TRBV7-9|TRBJ2-1
CASSLLAGVANEQFF
>TRBV7-2|TRBJ1-1
CASSAQDRGRTEAFF
>TRBV10-3|TRBJ2-7
CAISESEYEQYF
>TRBV28|TRBJ2-7
CASSFPGDLYEQYF
>TRBV6-1|TRBJ2-7
CASSESSRAPPAHF
>TRBV9|TRBJ2-7
CASSVAGAPYEQYF
>TRBV12-3/TRBV12-4|TRBJ1-1
CASSPSRDRGPLF
>TRBV6-4|TRBJ2-2
CASSYSPTTGELFF
>TRBV5-6|TRBJ1-2
CASSPNLKEYGYTF
>TRBV2|TRBJ2-5
CASGPSGGFGTQYF
>TRBV29-1|TRBJ1-1
CSVPGDLNTEAFF
>TRBV10-2|TRBJ2-2
CASSVISLNTGELFF
>TRBV7-2|TRBJ2-5
CASSFAGTLQETQYF
>TRBV19|TRBJ1-3
CASHRGAGNGNTIYF
>TRBV7-6|TRBJ1-1
CASSLASRENTEAFF
>TRBV3-1/TRBV3-2|TRBJ2-3
CASSLGLAGAKRDTQYF